Shown below are 17 T cell receptor beta chains from a single sample sequenced in a study of monozygotic twins with inflammatory bowel disease. TCRdb re-called the 5' RACE reads, yielding one record per CDR3 amino acid sequence without DNA. This table holds 80,000 or so distinct CDR3 sequences. The sample taken for sequencing was blood. These receptors all come from a human donor with ulcerative colitis or Crohn's disease, or a healthy co-twin of an affected twin (not recorded which).

The chain has TRBV19 and TRBJ1-1. This CDR3 spans 15 amino acids. The germline gives CDR1 LNHDA, CDR2 SQIVND (reference sequence). CDR3 region: CASSMRWNMNTEAFF.

V usage is TRBV5-4 and J usage is TRBJ2-5; checking the TCRdb D call of TRBD1 is not possible without DNA. The length of the CDR3 is 15 residues. Germline V gives CDR1 SGHNT, CDR2 YYREEE (reference sequence). The CDR3: CASSSADSPYGTQYF.

The rearrangement links TRBV7-9 to TRBJ2-1. Germline values: CDR1 SEHNR, CDR2 FQNEAQ (reference sequence). CDR3 length: 13 residues. This CDR3 is CASSFVGSNEQFF.

The CDR3 spells CASRRTGGGYNEQFF. V usage is TRBV6-1 and J usage is TRBJ2-1; the TCRdb D gene call, TRBD1, has no DNA to confirm it. The CDR3 runs 15 residues. CDR1 is MNHNS, CDR2 SASEGT, per germline.

The gene calls are TRBV7-2 and TRBJ1-1; no DNA is available, so the TRBD1 call from TCRdb remains unchecked. This CDR3 has 16 amino acids. Germline CDR1 is SGHTA and CDR2 is FQGNSA. CDR3 sequence reads: CASSLTGTAMNTEAFF.

V is TRBV27 and J is TRBJ2-6. Looked up from germline, CDR1 is MNHEY and CDR2 is SMNVEV (reference sequence). The CDR3 loop spans 14 amino acids. CDR3 residues: CASTAGSGANVLTF. The whole variable domain, filled in from reference TRBV27 and TRBJ2-6, reads EAQVTQNPRYLITVTGKKLTVTCSQNMNHEYMSWYRQDPGLGLRQIYYSMNVEVTDKGDVPEGYKVSRKEKRNFPLILESPSPNQTSLYFCASTAGSGANVLTFGAGSRLTVL.

The CDR3 reads CSAGDYRGRGYGYTF. This chain links TRBV20-1 with TRBJ1-2; the TCRdb D gene call, TRBD1, has no DNA to confirm it. CDR1 DFQATT and CDR2 SNEGSKA come from the germline V gene (reference sequence). This CDR3 spans 15 amino acids.

The CDR3 protein is CASSPPTGGRIPVAKNIQYF. The chain recombines TRBV11-1 with TRBJ2-4; TCRdb lists TRBD1, though no DNA is available to test this call. Germline V gives CDR1 SGHAT, CDR2 FQDESV (reference sequence). There are 20 residues in the CDR3.

The CDR3 protein is CSARPGQDYEQYF. The chain links TRBV20-1 to TRBJ2-7; there is no DNA to check the TCRdb D call of TRBD1. The CDR3 is made up of 13 amino acids. Germline CDR1 DFQATT, CDR2 SNEGSKA (reference sequence).

The chain links TRBV6-5 to TRBJ1-2; TCRdb indicates TRBD1, and absent DNA this call remains unverified. Germline assignment: CDR1 MNHEY and CDR2 SVGAGI. This CDR3 has 16 residues. CDR3: CASSYTAGVPNYGYTF.

This chain joins TRBV7-8 and TRBJ2-1; the D call from TCRdb, TRBD2, cannot be confirmed without DNA. CDR1 and CDR2 (germline): SGHVS, FQNEAQ. The CDR3 spans 16 residues. The CDR3 here is CASSLGLAGLYNEQFF.

The chain combines TRBV7-9 with TRBJ2-1. The CDR3 has 15 residues. Germline loops: CDR1 SEHNR, CDR2 FQNEAQ (reference sequence). The CDR3 sequence: CASSLGQGTYNEQFF.

The chain combines TRBV5-1 with TRBJ1-4; TCRdb's assignment of TRBD1 cannot be checked, as there is no DNA. Germline V gene sequence: CDR1 SGHRS, CDR2 YFSETQ. The CDR3 length is 15 residues. This CDR3 reads CASGAGRSTNEKLFF.

V usage is TRBV5-1 and J usage is TRBJ2-5; TCRdb selects TRBD2, and the lack of DNA leaves this call unchecked. This CDR3 has 15 amino acids. CDR1 is SGHRS, CDR2 YFSETQ, per germline. CDR3 residues: CASSRGSQLVETQYF.

This chain uses TRBV3-1 with TRBJ1-4; TCRdb picks TRBD1, but there is no DNA to check that call. CDR3 length: 16 amino acids. Germline V gives CDR1 LGHDT, CDR2 YNNKEL (reference sequence). The CDR3 reads CASSPVYGGRDEKLFF.

The chain has TRBV6-5 and TRBJ2-2; the D call from TCRdb, TRBD1, cannot be confirmed without DNA. CDR3 length: 13 residues. Germline V gene data show CDR1 as MNHEY and CDR2 as SVGAGI. The CDR3 region is CASWDPNTGELFF.

This sequence joins TRBV5-6 and TRBJ1-1. The CDR3 has 17 residues. CDR1 is SGHDT, CDR2 YYEEEE, per germline. CDR3 region: CASSFWGGYGRNTEAFF.